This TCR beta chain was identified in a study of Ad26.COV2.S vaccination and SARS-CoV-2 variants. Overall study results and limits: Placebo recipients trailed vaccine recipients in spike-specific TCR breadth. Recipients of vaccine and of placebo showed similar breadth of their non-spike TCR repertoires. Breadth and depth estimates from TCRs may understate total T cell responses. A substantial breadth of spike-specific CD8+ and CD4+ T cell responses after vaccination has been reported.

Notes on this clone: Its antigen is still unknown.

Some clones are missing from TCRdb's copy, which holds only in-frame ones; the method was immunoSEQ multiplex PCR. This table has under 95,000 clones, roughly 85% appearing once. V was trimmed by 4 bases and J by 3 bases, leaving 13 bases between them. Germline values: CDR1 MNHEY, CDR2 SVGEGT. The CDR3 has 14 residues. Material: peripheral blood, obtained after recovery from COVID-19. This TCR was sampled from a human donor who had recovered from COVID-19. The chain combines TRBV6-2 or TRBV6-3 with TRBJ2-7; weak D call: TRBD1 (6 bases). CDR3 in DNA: TGTGCCAGCAGTTTAATAGGACAGAGCTACGAGCAGTACTTC. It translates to CASSLIGQSYEQYF.